These T cell receptor beta chains were read from a single sample in a study of T cells in Graves' hyperthyroidism and ophthalmopathy. TCRdb redid the calling of the multiplex PCR reads with MiXCR, one entry per CDR3 protein. The sample consists of under 250,000 distinct CDR3 sequences, approximately 23% of them appearing once. The sequenced sample was blood. Every receptor here comes from a woman in her thirties or forties with Graves' ophthalmopathy. CDR3s include the opening cysteine and the closing phenylalanine or tryptophan. The D gene is left open where the match is weak. Clone sizes are given selectively: once, few, many, or a class where the clone is expanded.

j_call d_call clone_size v_call cdr3_aa cdr3_nt
TRBJ2-7 - - TRBV5-1 CASAQIGQLSYEQYF TGCGCCAGCGCACAAATAGGACAGCTTTCCTACGAGCAGTACTTC
TRBJ2-4 - many TRBV7-2 CASSLGAGILPVYF TGTGCCAGCAGCTTGGGGGCGGGTATTCTACCGGTGTACTTC
TRBJ2-1 - - TRBV27 CASSLDGGYNEQFF TGTGCCAGCAGTTTAGACGGAGGCTACAATGAGCAGTTCTTC
TRBJ1-1 TRBD1 many TRBV4-2 CASSPSGQGNEAFF TGTGCCAGCAGCCCCTCAGGACAGGGGAATGAAGCTTTCTTT
TRBJ1-1 - - TRBV18 CASSPPQGGTNTEAFF TGTGCCAGCTCACCACCCCAGGGAGGTACGAACACTGAAGCTTTCTTT
TRBJ1-2 - many TRBV14 CASSPAPNYGYTF TGTGCCAGCAGCCCTGCCCCAAACTATGGCTACACCTTC
TRBJ1-6 TRBD1 many TRBV28 CASSRGTGGSDSPLHF TGTGCCAGCAGTCGGGGGACAGGGGGCTCGGATTCACCCCTCCACTTT
TRBJ1-1 - many TRBV19 CASSSRANTEAFF TGTGCCAGTAGTAGCCGGGCGAACACTGAAGCTTTCTTT
TRBJ2-5 TRBD2 few TRBV28 CASSSSTSGRYQETQYF TGTGCCAGCAGCTCCTCCACTAGCGGGAGGTACCAAGAGACCCAGTACTTC
TRBJ2-5 - many TRBV30 CAWSVLGGGETQYF TGTGCCTGGAGTGTATTGGGCGGCGGGGAGACCCAGTACTTC
TRBJ2-7 - many TRBV28 CASKLQERNYEQYF TGTGCCAGCAAACTCCAGGAGAGGAACTACGAGCAGTACTTC
TRBJ2-5 TRBD1 many TRBV20-1 CSATKTGVQETQYF TGCAGTGCCACCAAGACAGGGGTCCAAGAGACCCAGTACTTC
TRBJ1-1 - many TRBV29-1 CSVNGELGAFF TGCAGCGTTAATGGGGAGCTAGGAGCTTTCTTT
TRBJ1-1 - many TRBV28 CASSFWGRADTEAFF TGTGCCAGCAGTTTTTGGGGCAGGGCCGACACTGAAGCTTTCTTT
TRBJ1-2 - many TRBV19 CASSNPSYGYTF TGTGCCAGTAGTAACCCTTCCTATGGCTACACCTTC
TRBJ2-5 - many TRBV6-5 CASSYGVSETQYF TGTGCCAGCAGTTACGGCGTATCGGAGACCCAGTACTTC
TRBJ1-6 - - TRBV6-1 CASSVIGQKTYNSPLHF TGTGCCAGCAGTGTAATAGGACAGAAAACTTATAATTCACCCCTCCACTTT
TRBJ2-2 - few TRBV12-3/TRBV12-4 CASIGGPNTGELFF TGTGCCAGCATTGGCGGACCTAACACCGGGGAGCTGTTTTTT
TRBJ1-5 - many TRBV6-5 CASSYSTGGIGQPQHF TGTGCCAGCAGTTACTCGACGGGAGGGATCGGCCAGCCCCAGCATTTT
TRBJ2-5 - - TRBV6-5 CASSYWSANQETQYF TGTGCCAGCAGTTATTGGTCAGCAAACCAAGAGACCCAGTACTTC
TRBJ2-6 TRBD2 many TRBV2 CASSVRAGGAGANVLTF TGTGCCAGCAGTGTAAGAGCGGGAGGAGCTGGGGCCAACGTCCTGACTTTC
TRBJ2-2 - many TRBV2 CASSGAVVVGELFF TGTGCCAGCAGTGGAGCGGTCGTGGTGGGGGAGCTGTTTTTT
TRBJ1-5 - many TRBV30 CAWSGTGSWGQPQHF TGTGCCTGGAGTGGGACGGGGAGCTGGGGTCAGCCCCAGCATTTT
TRBJ1-5 - many TRBV15 CATSPGREGNQPQHF TGTGCCACCAGCCCGGGAAGAGAAGGGAATCAGCCCCAGCATTTT